The 21 T cell receptor beta chains below were found in one sample sequenced in a study of Ad26.COV2.S vaccination and SARS-CoV-2 variants. The repertoire was sequenced with immunoSEQ multiplex PCR; TCRdb's copy has only in-frame clones and lacks some. The data show fewer than 400,000 clones, approximately 91% seen once. Described treatment: roughly 18 received Ad26.COV2.S at low or high dose, single or two shots; about 5 received placebo; per-sample allocation not given. Samples were taken on day 63 after the first vaccine or placebo injection. The source was peripheral blood, collected in a trial of Ad26.COV2.S vaccine versus placebo. The origin of the receptors is a person aged 18 to 65 who received the Ad26.COV2.S COVID-19 vaccine or a placebo.

The chain uses TRBV7-2 and TRBJ2-1, with 11 bases fitting TRBD1. The CDR3 is 16 residues long. Germline-derived CDR1 and CDR2 are SGHTA and FQGNSA. J gave up 6 bases and V 3 bases, and 7 bases lay outside the gene matches. CDR3 nucleotides: TGTGCCAGCAGCTTCCTAGGAGGGACAGGGGGCAATGAGCAGTTCTTC. This codes for CASSFLGGTGGNEQFF.

The V and J genes are TRBV24-1 and TRBJ2-2; 8 bases are shared with TRBD1. Germline V gene data show CDR1 as KGHDR and CDR2 as SFDVKD. The J segment lost 3 bases and the V segment lost 10 bases, leaving 6 bases of the junction unmatched. The CDR3 totals 14 residues. CDR3 in DNA: TGTGCCACTCAGACAGGGGCGGACACCGGGGAGCTGTTTTTT. Amino acid sequence: CATQTGADTGELFF.

V gene TRBV28 combines with J gene TRBJ2-3; the D is unclear. Trimming stripped 1 base from V and 2 bases from J, with 13 bases between. The CDR3 has 16 amino acids. Germline loops: CDR1 MDHEN, CDR2 SYDVKM. CDR3 DNA sequence: TGTGCCAGCAGTTTATTCGGCAGGCAGGCCACAGATACGCAGTATTTT. It is translated as CASSLFGRQATDTQYF.

The chain recombines TRBV6-2 or TRBV6-3 with TRBJ2-7; 7 bases agree with TRBD1. The CDR3 totals 15 residues. Germline V gene lookup returns CDR1 MNHEY and CDR2 SVGEGT. V was pared by 2 bases and J by 2 bases, with 6 bases of the junction left unmatched. The CDR3 region is CASSYARQGPYEQYF. CDR3 in DNA: TGTGCCAGCAGTTACGCCCGACAGGGCCCCTACGAGCAGTACTTC.

The V gene is TRBV19, the J gene TRBJ1-5; TRBD1 is a possible D gene (6 bases). V lost 0 bases and J 4 bases, leaving 13 bases between the germline ends. Germline values: CDR1 LNHDA, CDR2 SQIVND (reference sequence). The CDR3 length is 16 residues. CDR3 nucleotide sequence: TGTGCCAGTAGTATAGATCCAGACAGGCCGAATCAGCCCCAGCATTTT. The encoded protein is CASSIDPDRPNQPQHF.

The V gene is TRBV5-5, the J gene TRBJ2-4; 8 bases are a match to TRBD2. V dropped 3 bases and J dropped 1; count of bases not matched to a gene: 0. Germline-derived CDR1 and CDR2 are SGHKS and YYEKEE (reference sequence). The CDR3 extends over 14 amino acids. CDR3 coding DNA: TGTGCCAGCAGCTCGGGAGGGGCCAAAAACATTCAGTACTTC. Protein sequence: CASSSGGAKNIQYF.

The chain employs TRBV4-1 and TRBJ2-2; TRBD2 agrees at 9 bases. The CDR3 runs 16 residues. With V trimmed by 2 bases and J by 5 bases, 6 bases remained unmatched. CDR1 MGHRA and CDR2 YSYEKL come from the germline V gene. The CDR3 region is CASSQRSGSDTGELFF. DNA for the CDR3: TGCGCCAGCAGCCAACGTAGCGGGAGTGATACCGGGGAGCTGTTTTTT.

J is TRBJ2-1 and V is TRBV5-1, with D possibly TRBD2 on 7 matching bases. V shed 4 bases and J shed 10 bases, with 15 bases lying between them. Per the germline V gene, CDR1 is SGHRS and CDR2 is YFSETQ. The CDR3 is made up of 13 amino acids. CDR3 coding DNA: TGCGCCAGCAGCCCCGGGGGGCCAGGGGAGCAGTTCTTC. Its translation is CASSPGGPGEQFF. Drawing the rest from reference TRBV5-1 and TRBJ2-1, the complete variable domain is KAGVTQTPRYLIKTRGQQVTLSCSPISGHRSVSWYQQTPGQGLQFLFEYFSETQRNKGNFPGRFSGRQFSNSRSEMNVSTLELGDSALYLCASSPGGPGEQFFGPGTRLTVL.

This clone was seen once. This sequence joins TRBV11-3 and TRBJ1-3; D uncertain. CDR1 is SGHNT and CDR2 is YENEEA in the germline V gene. The CDR3 is made up of 14 amino acids. Trimming stripped 3 bases from V and 1 base from J, with 7 bases between. The CDR3 loop reads CASSLGRSGNTIYF. In DNA form, the CDR3 reads TGTGCCAGCAGCTTGGGTCGATCTGGAAACACCATATATTTT.

This clone was found a few times. The chain is built from TRBV5-1 and TRBJ1-1, with D possibly matching TRBD1 (6 bases). Germline CDR1 and CDR2: SGHRS and YFSETQ. The CDR3 extends over 16 amino acids. V dropped 4 bases and J dropped 5 bases, with 21 bases sitting between them. CDR3 region: CASSESPARGGTEAFF. The CDR3 DNA sequence: TGCGCCAGCAGCGAGTCACCTGCCAGGGGTGGTACTGAAGCTTTCTTT.

This clone was detected only once. The chain combines TRBV21-1 with TRBJ2-7; the listed D gene, TRBD2, was not tested against the DNA. TRBV21-1 is reported as a pseudogene. This CDR3 region has 14 residues. The CDR3 is CASSNRSRVYEQYF. The CDR3, as DNA: TGTGCCAGCAGCAATCGAAGTAGAGTCTACGAGCAGTACTTC.

V gene TRBV9 combines with J gene TRBJ2-7, with 9 bases identical to TRBD1. The CDR3 totals 16 residues. Germline CDR1 is SGDLS and CDR2 is YYNGEE. V trimming: 0 bases; J trimming: 5 bases; junction bases outside the gene matches: 9. The CDR3 DNA is TGTGCCAGCAGCGTAGGCACCGGGACAGGGATTAACGAGCAGTACTTC. It translates to CASSVGTGTGINEQYF.

The genes are TRBV5-1 and TRBJ2-3, with D perhaps matching TRBD2 (6 bases). The ends were cut back, 7 bases at V and 5 bases at J, with 14 bases in the middle. In germline, CDR1 is SGHRS, CDR2 YFSETQ. The CDR3 sequence is 13 residues long. CDR3 coding DNA: TGCGCCAGCGGAACTAGCTACCTAGATACGCAGTATTTT. As protein: CASGTSYLDTQYF.

This clone was found once. The rearrangement uses TRBV6-5 and TRBJ1-1; 8 nucleotides align to TRBD1. There are 15 residues in the CDR3. With 6 bases clipped from V and 3 bases from J, the junction kept 9 bases outside the gene matches. Per germline, CDR1 MNHEY and CDR2 SVGAGI. The CDR3 coding sequence is TGTGCCAGCAGCCCGTCAGGGGGCGGATACACTGAAGCTTTCTTT. It codes for CASSPSGGGYTEAFF.

In DNA, the CDR3 is TGTGCCAGCAGCAGGCCGGACTCATCAGGAGAGCAGTTCTTC. This codes for CASSRPDSSGEQFF. This chain connects TRBV7-2 to TRBJ2-1, with a possible D match to TRBD2 (5 bases). V was shortened by 5 bases and J by 10 bases, with 18 bases between the two germline ends. CDR1 and CDR2 from the germline V gene are SGHTA and FQGNSA. The CDR3 length is 14 residues.

This clone appeared a few times. V usage is TRBV6-8 and J usage is TRBJ2-3, with 9 bases identical to TRBD2. The CDR3 runs to 18 residues. The ends lost 6 bases at V and 2 bases at J; junction bases unmatched: 15. Germline CDR1 MNHGY, CDR2 SAAAGT. CDR3 in DNA: TGTGCCAGCAGATACGTTACGTGGCGGGAGGGGTACACAGATACGCAGTATTTT. It yields the protein CASRYVTWREGYTDTQYF.

The chain is built from TRBV29-1 and TRBJ1-1; 7 positions match TRBD1. V dropped 4 bases and J dropped 7; count of bases not matched to a gene: 6. Germline V gene data show CDR1 as SQVTM and CDR2 as ANQGSEA. The CDR3 is 12 residues long. Here the CDR3 DNA reads TGCAGCGTTGTGGGACAGAGAAGTGAAGCTTTCTTT. Encoded protein: CSVVGQRSEAFF. Drawing the rest from reference TRBV29-1 and TRBJ1-1, the complete variable domain is SAVISQKPSRDICQRGTSLTIQCQVDSQVTMMFWYRQQPGQSLTLIATANQGSEATYESGFVIDKFPISRPNLTFSTLTVSNMSPEDSSIYLCSVVGQRSEAFFGQGTRLTVV.

The V and J genes are TRBV2 and TRBJ2-1; perhaps D is TRBD1 or TRBD2 (7 bases each). Trimming removed 5 bases from V and 0 bases from J, with 26 bases in between. Per the germline V gene, CDR1 is SNHLY and CDR2 is FYNNEI. The CDR3 consists of 20 residues. The CDR3 protein is CASSFPLPRGGDSSYNEQFF. DNA for the CDR3: TGTGCCAGCAGTTTCCCCCTCCCCCGTGGGGGGGACAGCTCCTACAATGAGCAGTTCTTC. The whole variable domain, filled in from reference TRBV2 and TRBJ2-1, reads EPEVTQTPSHQVTQMGQEVILRCVPISNHLYFYWYRQILGQKVEFLVSFYNNEISEKSEIFDDQFSVERPDGSNFTLKIRSTKLEDSAMYFCASSFPLPRGGDSSYNEQFFGPGTRLTVL.

The chain uses TRBV13 and TRBJ2-1; perhaps TRBD2 as D (5 bases). Germline loops: CDR1 PRHDT, CDR2 FYEKMQ (reference sequence). V lost 4 bases and J 5 bases, leaving 15 bases between the germline ends. The CDR3 consists of 15 residues. The CDR3 sequence is CASSSPSERNNEQFF. The CDR3 DNA follows: TGTGCCAGCAGCTCCCCATCCGAGCGGAACAATGAGCAGTTCTTC.

The V and J genes are TRBV6-1 and TRBJ2-7; possible D gene TRBD1, 5 bases. Germline CDR1 and CDR2: MNHNS and SASEGT. Deletions cut 2 bases from V and 3 bases from J, with 14 bases between. This CDR3 contains 15 residues. DNA for the CDR3: TGTGCCAGCAGTGAACTTCAGGGTTGGGGCTACGAGCAGTACTTC. It is translated as CASSELQGWGYEQYF.

The rearrangement joins TRBV11-1 to TRBJ1-1; tentative D call: TRBD1 (5 bases). Germline V gives CDR1 SGHAT, CDR2 FQDESV (reference sequence). This CDR3 is built from 13 residues. Trimming took off 4 bases at V and 10 bases at J, with 16 bases between the two ends. The CDR3 protein is CASSWDRARGAFF. The CDR3 DNA reads TGTGCCAGCAGCTGGGACCGAGCCCGAGGAGCTTTCTTT.